Each of the 22 T cell receptor beta chains below was sequenced from the same sample in a study of T cells in Graves' hyperthyroidism and ophthalmopathy. Regions amplified from RNA transcripts were the TCR beta CDR3 regions. The primer set for the first-round RT-PCR of the TCR CDR3 was HTBI. TCRdb passed the multiplex PCR reads through MiXCR, listing each CDR3 protein once. This repertoire shows roughly 740,000 distinct CDR3 sequences, less than 20% found once; its top ten account for approximately 8.4%. The sequenced sample consisted of blood. These receptors came from a man in his late teens or twenties with Graves' hyperthyroidism.

The V call is TRBV10-3, the J call TRBJ2-3, with 14 bases fitting TRBD2. This CDR3 is built from 16 residues. Germline CDR1 reads ENHRY; CDR2 reads SYGVKD. With V trimmed by 6 bases and J by 5 bases, 7 bases remained unmatched. The CDR3 loop is CAISLGLAGAGDTQYF. Here the CDR3 DNA reads TGTGCCATCAGCCTGGGACTAGCGGGGGCGGGAGATACGCAGTATTTT.

This clonotype was observed at least ten times. This chain connects TRBV28 to TRBJ2-1; a possible D gene is TRBD2 (7 bases). V lost 6 bases, J lost 4 bases, and 16 bases lay in between. Germline assignment: CDR1 MDHEN and CDR2 SYDVKM. CDR3 length equals 15 residues. The CDR3 nucleotides read TGTGCCAGCAGATCCTTTCGGGGGGCATACAATGAGCAGTTCTTC. Translated, it gives CASRSFRGAYNEQFF.

This clonotype was found many times. The chain employs TRBV11-2 and TRBJ2-5; D uncertain. Trimming took 5 bases from V and 4 from J, leaving 14 bases between them. Germline V CDR1 and CDR2: SGHAT, FQNNGV. CDR3 length: 14 amino acids. The DNA for the CDR3 is TGTGCCAGCAGCCCCCAGAAGTCCCGAGAGACCCAGTACTTC. Translation gives CASSPQKSRETQYF.

The chain joins TRBV28 to TRBJ2-7; TRBD1 aligns across 10 bases. Germline V gene sequence: CDR1 MDHEN, CDR2 SYDVKM. The junction had 9 bases not matched to a gene; V was cut back by 4 bases and J by 6 bases. The CDR3 runs to 15 residues. The DNA of the CDR3 is TGTGCCAGCAGTTCCCTCAGACAGGGGGCCATCGAGCAGTACTTC. Protein sequence: CASSSLRQGAIEQYF.

The V call is TRBV12-3 or TRBV12-4, the J call TRBJ2-7, with D maybe TRBD2 (6 bases). V gave up 6 bases and J gave up 0 bases, with 18 bases separating them. The CDR3 runs 16 residues. In DNA, the CDR3 is TGTGCCAGCAGCAAAGTCGGGCGGGATCGCTCCTACGAGCAGTACTTC. This encodes CASSKVGRDRSYEQYF.

This clonotype came up a few times. The chain recombines TRBV29-1 with TRBJ1-2, with D perhaps matching TRBD1 (6 bases). The germline gives CDR1 SQVTM, CDR2 ANQGSEA. Between the trimmed V and J ends, which lost 3 bases and 4 bases, there was a span of 15 bases. The CDR3 is 14 amino acids. The CDR3 loop reads CSVEELQGSYGYTF. CDR3 nucleotides: TGCAGCGTTGAGGAATTACAGGGCTCCTATGGCTACACCTTC. The full variable domain, its missing parts supplied by reference TRBV29-1 and TRBJ1-2, is SAVISQKPSRDICQRGTSLTIQCQVDSQVTMMFWYRQQPGQSLTLIATANQGSEATYESGFVIDKFPISRPNLTFSTLTVSNMSPEDSSIYLCSVEELQGSYGYTFGSGTRLTVV.

This clonotype was seen at least ten times. This rearrangement joins TRBV24-1 to TRBJ2-7, with 13 bases aligning to TRBD2. V was pared by 5 bases and J by 3 bases, with 9 bases of the junction left unmatched. The germline V gene has CDR1 KGHDR and CDR2 SFDVKD. CDR3 size: 17 residues. CDR3 in amino acids: CATSAGTSGTWDYEQYF. The CDR3 nucleotides read TGTGCCACCAGTGCTGGGACTAGCGGGACTTGGGACTACGAGCAGTACTTC.

Concerning this clonotype: A much larger clonotype is one base distant, so this may be a read error. The rearrangement links TRBV2 to TRBJ2-5, with 8 nucleotides matching TRBD2. V shed 11 bases, J shed 6 bases, and the junction held 17 bases outside the gene matches. The CDR3 totals 15 residues. Germline V gene sequence: CDR1 SNHLY, CDR2 FYNNEI. For the CDR3, the DNA is TGTGCCGACAAGCAAACTAGCGGCCCCCATCAGACCCAGTACTTC. Encoded protein: CADKQTSGPHQTQYF.

Ten or more counts support this clonotype. This rearrangement joins TRBV20-1 to TRBJ2-5; 10 bases line up with TRBD2. Germline CDR1 is DFQATT and CDR2 is SNEGSKA (reference sequence). The CDR3 has 14 residues. V trimming: 5 bases; J trimming: 4 bases; junction bases outside the gene matches: 7. CDR3 in amino acids: CSAPAGTSVETQYF. In DNA form, the CDR3 reads TGCAGTGCTCCCGCCGGGACTAGCGTAGAGACCCAGTACTTC.

The genes are TRBV4-2 and TRBJ2-1, with a possible D match to TRBD2 (6 bases). The CDR3 has 16 amino acids. The V and J ends lost 0 bases and 3 bases respectively, with 12 bases between them. Germline lookup yields CDR1 LGHNA and CDR2 YNFKEQ. In nucleotides, the CDR3 is TGTGCCAGCAGCCAAGAGGCTAGCGCCAACTACAATGAGCAGTTCTTC. Translated, it gives CASSQEASANYNEQFF.

As for this clonotype: This sequence may be a read error, since a much larger clone differs from it by one base. The chain couples TRBV28 to TRBJ2-5, with TRBD2 identical over 8 bases. The CDR3 is 15 amino acids. Germline lookup yields CDR1 MDHEN and CDR2 SYDVKM. CDR3 sequence (DNA): TGTGCCAACAGTTTAAGCGGGGGATACCAAGAGACCCAGTACTTC. Amino acid sequence: CANSLSGGYQETQYF.

Of note for this clonotype: Given the absence of the conserved phenylalanine or tryptophan at the CDR3 end, a read error is likely. The chain joins TRBV29-1 to TRBJ2-7; 9 bases align to TRBD1. Germline V gene lookup returns CDR1 SQVTM and CDR2 ANQGSEA. The trim removed 0 bases at V and 3 bases at J, leaving 3 bases unmatched. This CDR3 has 14 amino acids. The CDR3 DNA reads as TGCAGCGTTGAAGAGACAGGGGGAGGCTACGAGCAGTACTGC. Its translation: CSVEETGGGYEQYC.

This clonotype was seen only a few times. This chain links TRBV27 with TRBJ1-4; D is unclear. Germline assignment: CDR1 MNHEY and CDR2 SMNVEV (reference sequence). Between the trimmed V and J ends, which lost 5 bases and 8 bases, there was a span of 12 bases. The CDR3 consists of 13 residues. CDR3 amino acids: CASSTAGREKLFF. CDR3 nucleotides: TGTGCCAGCAGTACGGCGGGTCGGGAAAAACTGTTTTTT.

The rearrangement uses TRBV3-1 and TRBJ2-6; 12 bases are a match to TRBD2. The germline V gene encodes CDR1 LGHDT and CDR2 YNNKEL (reference sequence). The CDR3 totals 18 residues. After removal of 1 base from V and 0 bases from J, the junction contained 1 base not matched to a gene. CDR3 amino acids: CASSQGLAGASGANVLTF. DNA of the CDR3: TGTGCCAGCAGCCAAGGACTAGCGGGGGCCTCTGGGGCCAACGTCCTGACTTTC.

This clonotype showed up just a few times. The rearrangement joins TRBV19 to TRBJ2-1; tentative D call: TRBD2 (6 bases). Germline V gene data show CDR1 as LNHDA and CDR2 as SQIVND (reference sequence). V lost 3 bases, J lost 4 bases, and 16 bases lay in between. The CDR3 length is 16 residues. CDR3 protein: CASSIFRLEGYNEQFF. The CDR3 nucleotides are TGTGCCAGTAGTATTTTTCGCCTGGAGGGGTACAATGAGCAGTTCTTC.

This rearrangement joins TRBV5-4 to TRBJ2-3; D might be TRBD2 (5 bases). Trimming removed 4 bases from V and 3 bases from J, with 15 bases in between. This CDR3 has 15 amino acids. Germline CDR1 is SGHNT and CDR2 is YYREEE (reference sequence). The CDR3 loop reads CASSPGILQTDTQYF. The CDR3 coding sequence is TGTGCCAGCAGCCCGGGGATTCTTCAAACAGATACGCAGTATTTT.

A remark on this clonotype: Mismatch with germline at one junction end may stem from a read error. This chain connects TRBV10-3 to TRBJ1-4, with D uncertain. CDR1 is ENHRY, CDR2 SYGVKD, per germline. This CDR3 is built from 13 residues. The CDR3 sequence is CAINGETNEKLFF. In nucleotides, the CDR3 is TGTGCTATCAACGGGGAAACTAATGAAAAACTGTTTTTT.

Comments on this clonotype: A much larger clone lies a single base off, so this may be a read error. The chain couples TRBV6-2 or TRBV6-3 to TRBJ1-3; a possible D gene is TRBD1 (6 bases). The CDR3 is 15 amino acids. CDR1 and CDR2 from the germline V gene are MNHEY and SVGEGT. DNA of the CDR3: TGTGCCAGCACCCAACCGAGGGGACACGGAAAGACCATATATTTT. It is translated as CASTQPRGHGKTIYF.

The CDR3 spells CSARDQRGVGLAGASEQFF. CDR3 in DNA: TGCAGTGCTAGAGACCAAAGGGGCGTGGGACTAGCGGGTGCTAGTGAGCAGTTCTTC. The genes are TRBV20-1 and TRBJ2-1; 12 positions match TRBD2. Germline CDR1 and CDR2: DFQATT and SNEGSKA (reference sequence). This CDR3 contains 19 residues. The trim removed 0 bases at V and 9 bases at J, leaving 18 bases unmatched.

The J gene is TRBJ2-4, the V gene TRBV2, with D possibly TRBD2 on 5 matching bases. The V end lost 1 base, the J end lost 7 bases, and 20 bases lay between the germline ends. The CDR3 extends over 17 amino acids. The germline CDR1 and CDR2 sequences are SNHLY and FYNNEI. CDR3 sequence (DNA): TGTGCCAGCAGTGAAGGGCAGGCTAGGGTAGGACTGAACATTCAGTACTTC. This sequence encodes CASSEGQARVGLNIQYF.

In this sample, this clonotype turned up many times. The gene calls are TRBV12-3 or TRBV12-4 and TRBJ2-1, with TRBD1 matching 11 bases. With 4 bases clipped from V and 7 bases from J, the junction kept 3 bases outside the gene matches. This CDR3 is built from 14 residues. Written as DNA, the CDR3 is TGTGCCAGCAGTTCGGACAGGGGGCTGAATGAGCAGTTCTTC. Amino acid sequence: CASSSDRGLNEQFF.

This clonotype was counted a few times. This rearrangement joins TRBV28 to TRBJ2-2; D assignment may be TRBD1 or TRBD2 (6 bases each). The CDR3 is 14 amino acids. Trimming took off 2 bases at V and 7 bases at J, with 11 bases between the two ends. Germline assignment: CDR1 MDHEN and CDR2 SYDVKM. The CDR3 DNA sequence: TGTGCCAGCAGTTTACCAGGAGGGGGCGGGGAGCTGTTTTTT. It encodes CASSLPGGGGELFF.